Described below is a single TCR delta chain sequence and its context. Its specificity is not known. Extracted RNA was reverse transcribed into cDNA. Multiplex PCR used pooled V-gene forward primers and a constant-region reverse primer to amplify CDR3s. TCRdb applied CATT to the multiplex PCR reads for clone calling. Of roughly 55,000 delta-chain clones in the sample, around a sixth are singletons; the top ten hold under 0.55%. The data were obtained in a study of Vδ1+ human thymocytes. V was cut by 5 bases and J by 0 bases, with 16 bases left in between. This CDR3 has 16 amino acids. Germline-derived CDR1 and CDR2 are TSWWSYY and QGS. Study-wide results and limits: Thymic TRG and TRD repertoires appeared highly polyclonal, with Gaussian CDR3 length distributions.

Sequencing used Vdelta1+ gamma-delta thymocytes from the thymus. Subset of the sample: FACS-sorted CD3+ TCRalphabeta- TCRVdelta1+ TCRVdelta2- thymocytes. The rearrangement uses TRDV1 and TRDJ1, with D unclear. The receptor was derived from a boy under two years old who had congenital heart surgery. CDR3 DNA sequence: TGTGCTCTTGGGAATCGGGCTTCATGGTACACCGATAAACTCATCTTT. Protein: CALGNRASWYTDKLIF.